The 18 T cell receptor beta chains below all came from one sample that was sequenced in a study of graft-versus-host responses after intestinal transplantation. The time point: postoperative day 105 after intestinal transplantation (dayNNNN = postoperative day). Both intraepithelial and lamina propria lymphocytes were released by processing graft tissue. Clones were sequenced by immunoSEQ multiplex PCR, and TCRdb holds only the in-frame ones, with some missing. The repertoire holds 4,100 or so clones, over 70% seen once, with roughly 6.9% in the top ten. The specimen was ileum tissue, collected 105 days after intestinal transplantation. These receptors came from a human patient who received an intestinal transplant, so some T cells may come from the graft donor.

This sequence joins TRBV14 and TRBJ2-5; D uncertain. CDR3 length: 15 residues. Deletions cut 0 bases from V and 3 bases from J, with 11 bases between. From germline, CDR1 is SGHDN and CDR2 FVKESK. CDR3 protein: CASSQDKEPEETQYF. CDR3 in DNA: TGTGCCAGCAGCCAAGATAAGGAGCCCGAAGAGACCCAGTACTTC.

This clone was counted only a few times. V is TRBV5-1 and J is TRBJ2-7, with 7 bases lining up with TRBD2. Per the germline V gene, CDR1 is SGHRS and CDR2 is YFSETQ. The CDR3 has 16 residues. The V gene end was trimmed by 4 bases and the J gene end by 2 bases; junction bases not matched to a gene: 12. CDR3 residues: CASSPRGSGATYEQYF. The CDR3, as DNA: TGCGCCAGCAGCCCCCGTGGAAGCGGGGCGACCTACGAGCAGTACTTC.

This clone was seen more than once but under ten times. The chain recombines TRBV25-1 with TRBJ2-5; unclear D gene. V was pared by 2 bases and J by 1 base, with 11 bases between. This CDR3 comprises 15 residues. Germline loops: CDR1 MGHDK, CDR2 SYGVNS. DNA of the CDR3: TGTGCCAGCAGTGAAGCCGGCTCCAGCCAAGAGACCCAGTACTTC. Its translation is CASSEAGSSQETQYF. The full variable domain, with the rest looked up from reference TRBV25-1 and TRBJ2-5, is EADIYQTPRYLVIGTGKKITLECSQTMGHDKMYWYQQDPGMELHLIHYSYGVNSTEKGDLSSESTVSRIRTEHFPLTLESARPSHTSQYLCASSEAGSSQETQYFGPGTRLLVL.

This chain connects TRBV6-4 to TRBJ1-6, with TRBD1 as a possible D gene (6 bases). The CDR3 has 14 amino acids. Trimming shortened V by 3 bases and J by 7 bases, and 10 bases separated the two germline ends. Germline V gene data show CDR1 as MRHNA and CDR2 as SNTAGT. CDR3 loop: CASSDGGANSPLHF. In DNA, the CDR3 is TGTGCCAGCAGTGATGGGGGCGCCAATTCACCCCTCCACTTT.

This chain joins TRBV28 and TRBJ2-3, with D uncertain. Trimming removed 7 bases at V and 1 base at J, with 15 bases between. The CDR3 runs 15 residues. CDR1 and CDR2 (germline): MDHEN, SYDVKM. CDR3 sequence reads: CASTFQAAGTDTQYF. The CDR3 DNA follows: TGTGCCAGCACCTTCCAGGCCGCCGGCACAGATACGCAGTATTTT.

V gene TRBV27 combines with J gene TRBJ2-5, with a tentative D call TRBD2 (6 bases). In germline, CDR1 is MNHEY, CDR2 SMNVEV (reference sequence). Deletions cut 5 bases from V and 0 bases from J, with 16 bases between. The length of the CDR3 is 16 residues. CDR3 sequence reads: CASSEWAGLYQETQYF. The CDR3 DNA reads TGTGCCAGCAGTGAGTGGGCGGGGTTGTACCAAGAGACCCAGTACTTC.

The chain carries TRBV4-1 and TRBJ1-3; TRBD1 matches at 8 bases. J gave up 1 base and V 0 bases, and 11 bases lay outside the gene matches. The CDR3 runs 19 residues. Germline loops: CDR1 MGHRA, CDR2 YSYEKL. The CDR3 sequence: CASSQDRGGQGGSGNTIYF. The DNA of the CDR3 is TGCGCCAGCAGCCAAGATAGAGGCGGACAGGGAGGTTCTGGAAACACCATATATTTT.

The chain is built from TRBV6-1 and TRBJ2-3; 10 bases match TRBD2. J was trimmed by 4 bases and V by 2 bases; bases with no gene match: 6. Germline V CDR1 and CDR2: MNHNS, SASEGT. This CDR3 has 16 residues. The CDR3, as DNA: TGTGCCAGCAGTGAAACTAGCGGGAACCCCCCAGATACGCAGTATTTT. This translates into CASSETSGNPPDTQYF.

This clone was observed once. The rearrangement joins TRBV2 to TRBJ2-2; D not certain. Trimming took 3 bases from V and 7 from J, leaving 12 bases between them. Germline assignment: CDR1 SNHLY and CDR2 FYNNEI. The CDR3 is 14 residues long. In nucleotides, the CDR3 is TGTGCCAGCAGTGATTTCGGTAGCTTCGGGGAGCTGTTTTTT. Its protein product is CASSDFGSFGELFF.

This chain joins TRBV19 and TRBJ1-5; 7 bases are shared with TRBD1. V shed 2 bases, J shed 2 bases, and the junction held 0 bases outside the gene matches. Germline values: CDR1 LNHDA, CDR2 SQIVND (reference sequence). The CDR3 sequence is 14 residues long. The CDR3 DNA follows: TGTGCCAGTAGTATAACAGGGGGCAATCAGCCCCAGCATTTT. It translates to CASSITGGNQPQHF.

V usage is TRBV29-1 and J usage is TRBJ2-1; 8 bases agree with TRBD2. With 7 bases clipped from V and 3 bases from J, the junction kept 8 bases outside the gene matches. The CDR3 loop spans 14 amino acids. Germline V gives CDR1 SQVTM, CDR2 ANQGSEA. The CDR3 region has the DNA TGCAGCGCCTTGCGGGGGACTAGCTACAATGAGCAGTTCTTC. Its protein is CSALRGTSYNEQFF.

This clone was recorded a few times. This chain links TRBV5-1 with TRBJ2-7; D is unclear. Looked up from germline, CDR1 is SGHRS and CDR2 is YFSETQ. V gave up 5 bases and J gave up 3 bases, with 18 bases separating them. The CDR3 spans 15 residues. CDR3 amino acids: CASSQDRAEYYEQYF. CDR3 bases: TGCGCCAGCAGTCAGGACCGGGCCGAATACTACGAGCAGTACTTC.

The CDR3 nucleotides are TGTGCCAGCGGGACTAGACCCTACGAGCAGTACTTC. Translating gives CASGTRPYEQYF. This rearrangement joins TRBV25-1 to TRBJ2-7; 8 bases align to TRBD2. The germline V gene encodes CDR1 MGHDK and CDR2 SYGVNS. The CDR3 has 12 residues. Trimming at V came to 8 bases and at J to 2 bases, leaving 2 bases not matched to a gene.

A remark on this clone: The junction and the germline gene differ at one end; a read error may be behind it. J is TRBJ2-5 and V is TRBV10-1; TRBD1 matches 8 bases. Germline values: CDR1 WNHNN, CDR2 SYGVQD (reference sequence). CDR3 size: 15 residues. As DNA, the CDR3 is TGCGCCAGCTGTGAGTCGGGGACAGGCGGAGAGACCCAGTACTTC. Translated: CASCESGTGGETQYF.

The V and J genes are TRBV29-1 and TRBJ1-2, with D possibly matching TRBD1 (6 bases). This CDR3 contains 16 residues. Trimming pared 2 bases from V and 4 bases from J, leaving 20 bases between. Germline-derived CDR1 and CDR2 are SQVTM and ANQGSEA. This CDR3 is CSVEKKGQSATYGYTF. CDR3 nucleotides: TGCAGCGTTGAAAAGAAGGGACAATCAGCCACCTATGGCTACACCTTC. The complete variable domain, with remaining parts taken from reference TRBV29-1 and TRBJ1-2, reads SAVISQKPSRDICQRGTSLTIQCQVDSQVTMMFWYRQQPGQSLTLIATANQGSEATYESGFVIDKFPISRPNLTFSTLTVSNMSPEDSSIYLCSVEKKGQSATYGYTFGSGTRLTVV.

DNA for the CDR3: TGTGCCAGCAGCTTCAGCCGAGATGAGCAGTTCTTC. Protein: CASSFSRDEQFF. V usage is TRBV7-2 and J usage is TRBJ2-1; D is unclear. This CDR3 region has 12 residues. The ends were cut back, 3 bases at V and 8 bases at J, with 8 bases in the middle. Germline values: CDR1 SGHTA, CDR2 FQGNSA.

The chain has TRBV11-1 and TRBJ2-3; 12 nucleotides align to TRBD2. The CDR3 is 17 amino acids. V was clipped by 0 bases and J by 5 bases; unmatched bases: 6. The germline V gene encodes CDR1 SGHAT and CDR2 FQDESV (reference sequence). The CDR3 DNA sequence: TGTGCCAGCAGCTTAGCGCTAGCGGGGGGGCTTGAAGATACGCAGTATTTT. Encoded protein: CASSLALAGGLEDTQYF.

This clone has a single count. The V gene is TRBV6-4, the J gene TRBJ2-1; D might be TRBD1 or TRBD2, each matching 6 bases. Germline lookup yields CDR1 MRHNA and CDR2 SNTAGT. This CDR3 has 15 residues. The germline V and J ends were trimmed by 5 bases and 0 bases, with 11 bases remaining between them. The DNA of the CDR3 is TGTGCCAGCAGTTTAGCGGACAGCTCCTACAATGAGCAGTTCTTC. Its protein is CASSLADSSYNEQFF.